These T cell receptor beta chains were read from a single sample in a study of T cells in Graves' hyperthyroidism and ophthalmopathy. TCRdb re-analysed the multiplex PCR reads in MiXCR, keeping a single row per CDR3 protein. The sample lists approximately 600,000 distinct CDR3 sequences, under 20% occurring once. The sequenced sample was blood. The receptors were sampled from a woman in her twenties or thirties with Graves' hyperthyroidism. CDR3s include the opening cysteine and the closing phenylalanine or tryptophan. The order of the fields is V gene, J gene, D gene, clone size, CDR3 DNA, CDR3 protein. A D gene is named only where the DNA matches it firmly. Size is stated for part of the rows, as once, few or many counts, or as a class when the clone is expanded.

>TRBV3-1|TRBJ2-7|TRBD1|many
TGTGCCAGCAGCCAAGATGGGAACAGGGGATCCTACGAGCAGTACTTC
CASSQDGNRGSYEQYF
>TRBV18|TRBJ1-1|TRBD1|many
TGTGCCAGCTCCCAGGGACAGTTGAACACTGAAGCTTTCTTT
CASSQGQLNTEAFF
>TRBV12-3/TRBV12-4|TRBJ1-3|.|many
TGTGCCAGCGCACCAGGGAAAGTCGGCGGAAACACCATATATTTT
CASAPGKVGGNTIYF
>TRBV28|TRBJ1-1|.|many
TGTGCCAGCAGGTCAGGGGTGAACACTGAAGCTTTCTTT
CASRSGVNTEAFF
>TRBV11-3|TRBJ2-1|TRBD1|.
TGTGCCAGCAGAGGACAGGTCTCCTACAATGAGCAGTTCTTC
CASRGQVSYNEQFF
>TRBV20-1|TRBJ2-3|.|many
TGCAGTGCTGACCAACCGGGACCCCGAGGAGATACGCAGTATTTT
CSADQPGPRGDTQYF
>TRBV3-1|TRBJ2-5|.|.
TGTGCCAGCAGCCATTTAGTGGGAGTGGAGGAGACCCAGTACTTC
CASSHLVGVEETQYF
>TRBV18|TRBJ2-1|TRBD2|.
TGTGCCAGCTCACCGGCGGGGGGCGGTCTCGACAATGAGCAGTTCTTC
CASSPAGGGLDNEQFF
>TRBV19|TRBJ2-1|TRBD2|few
TGTGCCAGTAGTACCCTAGCGGGAGGGGTTTACAATGAGCAGTTCTTC
CASSTLAGGVYNEQFF
>TRBV6-5|TRBJ2-3|.|few
TGTGCCAGCAGTTACGCATTTGGGGAGGTTAGCACAGATACGCAGTATTTT
CASSYAFGEVSTDTQYF
>TRBV7-9|TRBJ2-7|.|many
TGTGCCAGCAGCATCCAGTCCTCCTACGAGCAGTACTTC
CASSIQSSYEQYF
>TRBV9|TRBJ1-1|.|.
TGTGCCAGCAGCGTCGTTAGCCGGGCAACTGAAGCTTTCTTT
CASSVVSRATEAFF
>TRBV7-8|TRBJ1-5|.|many
TGTGCCAGCAGCCTCAACACCAACCCGAGGGGTCAGCCCCAGCATTTT
CASSLNTNPRGQPQHF
>TRBV7-9|TRBJ2-3|.|many
TGTGCCAGCAGCTTAGGGTTGATAGCGGCCACAGATACGCAGTATTTT
CASSLGLIAATDTQYF
>TRBV7-9|TRBJ1-1|.|.
TGTGCCAGCAGCCCCACGGCCGCAACTGAAGCTTTCTTT
CASSPTAATEAFF
>TRBV7-3|TRBJ2-1|TRBD2|many
TGTGCCAGCAGCTCCAGGACTAGCGGGAGGACGTCGGGGCAGTTCTTC
CASSSRTSGRTSGQFF
>TRBV29-1|TRBJ2-1|TRBD2|many
TGCAGCGTTGAAACGTCGGGCGGGAGAGCCGATGAGCAGTTCTTC
CSVETSGGRADEQFF
>TRBV20-1|TRBJ2-5|TRBD2|.
TGCAGTGCTAGAGGTCCGGGAGGGCCGCAAGAGACCCAGTACTTC
CSARGPGGPQETQYF
>TRBV27|TRBJ2-1|.|many
TGTGCCAGCAGTTTAGTTAGCGATCGCTCCTACAATGAGCAGTTCTTC
CASSLVSDRSYNEQFF
>TRBV5-6|TRBJ2-5|.|few
TGTGCCAGCAGCTTCTCCGGGATTGGAGAGACCCAGTACTTC
CASSFSGIGETQYF
>TRBV30|TRBJ1-2|TRBD1|many
TGTGCCTGGAGACTAACAGGGGGCGCAAGCTATGGCTACACCTTC
CAWRLTGGASYGYTF
>TRBV7-2|TRBJ2-7|TRBD2|many
TGTGCCAGCAGCTTAGAGGGCGGGGGGCCCGGATACGAGCAGTACTTC
CASSLEGGGPGYEQYF
>TRBV5-1|TRBJ2-7|.|.
TGCGCCAGCAAGTCTTTTGACACTTCGGCCTACGAGCAGTACTTC
CASKSFDTSAYEQYF
>TRBV15|TRBJ1-1|.|.
TGTGCCACCAGCTCGGGGGGCACTGAAGCTTTCTTT
CATSSGGTEAFF
>TRBV18|TRBJ2-1|.|many
TGTGCCAGCTCACCACCAATAGGACAGACCGCGATGGGGCAGTTCTTC
CASSPPIGQTAMGQFF